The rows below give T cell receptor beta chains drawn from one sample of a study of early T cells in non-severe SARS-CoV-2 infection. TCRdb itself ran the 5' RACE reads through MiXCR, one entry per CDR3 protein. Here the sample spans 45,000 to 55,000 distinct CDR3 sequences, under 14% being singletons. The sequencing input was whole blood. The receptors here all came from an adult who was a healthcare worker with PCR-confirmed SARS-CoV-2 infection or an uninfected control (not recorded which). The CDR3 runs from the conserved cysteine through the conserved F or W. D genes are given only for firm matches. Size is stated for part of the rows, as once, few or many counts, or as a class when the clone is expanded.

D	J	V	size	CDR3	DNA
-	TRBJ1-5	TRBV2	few	CASSGGNQPQHF	TGTGCCAGCAGTGGAGGCAATCAGCCCCAGCATTTT
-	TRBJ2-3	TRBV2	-	CAFQDSRSTDTQYF	TGTGCCTTCCAGGACAGCCGAAGCACAGATACGCAGTATTTT
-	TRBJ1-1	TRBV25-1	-	CASTEGMNTEAFF	TGTGCCAGCACTGAAGGGATGAACACTGAAGCTTTCTTT
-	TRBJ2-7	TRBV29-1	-	CSVKDSWGEQYF	TGCAGCGTGAAGGACTCCTGGGGCGAGCAGTACTTC
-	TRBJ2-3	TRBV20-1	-	CSARDRGPTDTQYF	TGCAGTGCTAGAGATCGCGGACCCACAGATACGCAGTATTTT
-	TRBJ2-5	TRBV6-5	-	CASSYLGRGKTQYF	TGTGCCAGCAGTTACTTGGGCAGGGGAAAGACCCAGTACTTC
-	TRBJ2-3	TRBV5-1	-	CASSSGQPPDTQYF	TGCGCCAGCAGCAGCGGACAGCCTCCAGATACGCAGTATTTT
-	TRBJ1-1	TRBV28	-	CAIARGRNTEAFF	TGTGCCATCGCCAGGGGTAGAAACACTGAAGCTTTCTTT
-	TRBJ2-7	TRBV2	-	CASDREVGGYEQYF	TGTGCCAGTGACAGGGAAGTGGGGGGGTACGAGCAGTACTTC
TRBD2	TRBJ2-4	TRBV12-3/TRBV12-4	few	CASSLPEAGGTKNIQYF	TGTGCCAGCAGTCTCCCAGAGGCGGGGGGTACTAAAAACATTCAGTACTTC
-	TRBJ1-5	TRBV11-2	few	CASSSNNQPQHF	TGTGCCAGCAGCTCAAACAATCAGCCCCAGCATTTT
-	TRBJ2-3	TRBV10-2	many	CASSESPVTTDTQYF	TGCGCCAGCAGTGAGTCGCCAGTAACCACAGATACGCAGTATTTT
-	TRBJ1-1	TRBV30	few	CAWSVLAGTEAFF	TGTGCCTGGAGTGTACTGGCGGGCACTGAAGCTTTCTTT
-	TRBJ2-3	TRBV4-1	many	CASSQGSGHTDTQYF	TGCGCCAGCAGCCAAGGTAGTGGTCACACAGATACGCAGTATTTT
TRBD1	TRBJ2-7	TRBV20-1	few	CSAGDSPIWEQYF	TGCAGTGCTGGGGACAGCCCAATTTGGGAGCAGTACTTC
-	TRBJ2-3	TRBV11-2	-	CASSLLTVRDTDTQYF	TGTGCCAGCAGCCTATTGACAGTCAGGGATACAGATACGCAGTATTTT